The subject of this entry is one TCR beta chain. This entry comes from a study of cytomegalovirus exposure and HLA in healthy donors. The ends lost 5 bases at V and 7 bases at J; junction bases unmatched: 14. The germline V gene encodes CDR1 SGHAT and CDR2 FQNNGV. The CDR3 has 16 residues. This table comes from immunoSEQ multiplex PCR, and its TCRdb copy is limited to in-frame clones, with some not included. The sample shows about 190,000 clones, about 84% of them seen only once. Source material: PBMCs. The receptor's source is a woman under 30 in good health and CMV-seronegative. The chain has TRBV11-2 and TRBJ2-1; 7 nucleotides align to TRBD1. The CDR3: CASSPEQQGFRNEQFF. DNA for the CDR3: TGTGCCAGCAGCCCGGAGCAACAGGGGTTTCGGAATGAGCAGTTCTTC.